Each of the 11 T cell receptor beta chains below was sequenced from the same sample in a study of blood T cell repertoires in COVID-19. The assay was immunoSEQ multiplex PCR, and TCRdb's table has in-frame clones only and misses some. The data hold roughly 200,000 clones, with roughly 86% observed a single time. The sample taken for sequencing was peripheral blood. These receptor sequences come from a woman in her 30s with active or convalescent COVID-19.

This clone was recorded only once. V gene TRBV9 combines with J gene TRBJ2-5; the D gene is possibly TRBD2 (5 bases). Germline V gene lookup returns CDR1 SGDLS and CDR2 YYNGEE. The CDR3 spans 15 residues. V was cut by 0 bases and J by 1 base, with 10 bases left in between. DNA for the CDR3: TGTGCCAGCAGCGTAGGAGGGCAGATCCAAGAGACCCAGTACTTC. This translates into CASSVGGQIQETQYF.

The CDR3 region is CASSESTGGQPQHF. CDR3 DNA: TGCGCCAGCAGTGAGTCAACGGGGGGTCAGCCCCAGCATTTT. J is TRBJ1-5 and V is TRBV10-1; possibly TRBD1 for D (5 bases). Germline V gene sequence: CDR1 WNHNN, CDR2 SYGVQD (reference sequence). The CDR3 extends over 14 amino acids. Trimming shortened V by 0 bases and J by 6 bases, and 9 bases separated the two germline ends.

This chain connects TRBV19 to TRBJ2-5, with TRBD1 identical over 10 bases. The ends lost 5 bases at V and 4 bases at J; junction bases unmatched: 4. Germline CDR1 LNHDA, CDR2 SQIVND (reference sequence). The CDR3 consists of 14 residues. The CDR3 DNA follows: TGTGCCAGTAGTTGGACAGGGGGTAGAGAGACCCAGTACTTC. This translates into CASSWTGGRETQYF.

This clone was seen only a few times. V usage is TRBV5-5 and J usage is TRBJ2-1, with 12 bases that match TRBD2. CDR1 SGHKS and CDR2 YYEKEE come from the germline V gene (reference sequence). Trimming cost V 4 bases and J 12 bases; bases outside gene matches: 5. This CDR3 contains 13 residues. CDR3 nucleotide sequence: TGTGCCAGCAGCAACGGACTAGCGGGAACGCAGTTCTTC. Protein sequence: CASSNGLAGTQFF.

The J gene is TRBJ1-4, the V gene TRBV12-3 or TRBV12-4; maybe TRBD1 (5 bases). The CDR3 has 13 amino acids. The V gene lost 7 bases and the J gene lost 7 bases, with 13 bases spanning the gap. CDR3 DNA sequence: TGTGCCAGCAATCAGGGTTATCCTGAAAAACTGTTTTTT. Its translation is CASNQGYPEKLFF.

The V and J genes are TRBV25-1 and TRBJ1-5; 7 bases match TRBD1. CDR1 and CDR2 from the germline V gene are MGHDK and SYGVNS. CDR3 length: 14 residues. V lost 3 bases and J lost 5; bases outside the gene matches: 4. The CDR3 protein is CASSDRDSYQPQHF. CDR3 DNA sequence: TGTGCCAGCAGTGATCGGGACAGCTATCAGCCCCAGCATTTT. Combining the CDR3 with reference TRBV25-1 and TRBJ1-5 gives the whole variable domain EADIYQTPRYLVIGTGKKITLECSQTMGHDKMYWYQQDPGMELHLIHYSYGVNSTEKGDLSSESTVSRIRTEHFPLTLESARPSHTSQYLCASSDRDSYQPQHFGDGTRLSIL.

The table lists this clone with a few counts. V is TRBV19 and J is TRBJ2-7, with TRBD2 as a possible D gene (6 bases). Between the trimmed V and J ends, which lost 3 bases and 3 bases, there was a span of 9 bases. This CDR3 region has 13 residues. CDR1 LNHDA and CDR2 SQIVND come from the germline V gene (reference sequence). In DNA, the CDR3 is TGTGCCAGTAGTATGTACGGGGGCTACGAGCAGTACTTC. Its translation is CASSMYGGYEQYF.

The chain is built from TRBV5-1 and TRBJ2-3; 9 bases align to TRBD2. Per germline, CDR1 SGHRS and CDR2 YFSETQ. With V trimmed by 2 bases and J by 1 base, 5 bases remained unmatched. The CDR3 spans 16 residues. CDR3 coding DNA: TGCGCCAGCAGCTTAGTAGCGGGAGTTGGCACAGATACGCAGTATTTT. Protein: CASSLVAGVGTDTQYF.

This chain connects TRBV19 to TRBJ1-2, with 9 bases lining up with TRBD1. The ends lost 5 bases at V and 8 bases at J; junction bases unmatched: 6. This CDR3 contains 13 residues. CDR1 is LNHDA, CDR2 SQIVND, per germline (reference sequence). The CDR3 DNA reads as TGTGCCAGTAGTCGGGACAGGGTTGGGGGCTACACCTTC. It yields the protein CASSRDRVGGYTF. Drawing the rest from reference TRBV19 and TRBJ1-2, the complete variable domain is DGGITQSPKYLFRKEGQNVTLSCEQNLNHDAMYWYRQDPGQGLRLIYYSQIVNDFQKGDIAEGYSVSREKKESFPLTVTSAQKNPTAFYLCASSRDRVGGYTFGSGTRLTVV.

This clone was seen more than once but under ten times. V and J are TRBV6-5 and TRBJ1-2; 7 bases are a match to TRBD1. Germline V gene data show CDR1 as MNHEY and CDR2 as SVGAGI. V trimming: 10 bases; J trimming: 4 bases; junction bases outside the gene matches: 12. The CDR3 totals 14 residues. The CDR3 DNA sequence: TGTGCCACCATACCCCGGGGGACAGCCTATGGCTACACCTTC. This encodes CATIPRGTAYGYTF.

The genes are TRBV7-9 and TRBJ1-4, with 7 bases identical to TRBD1. V lost 5 bases to trimming and J lost 8 bases; unmatched junction nucleotides: 5. The CDR3 sequence is 13 residues long. Germline V gives CDR1 SEHNR, CDR2 FQNEAQ (reference sequence). The CDR3 DNA reads TGTGCCAGCAGCACCGGGACAGTCGAAAAACTGTTTTTT. Residues: CASSTGTVEKLFF.